These 2 T cell receptor beta chains originate from one sample sequenced in a study of T cell repertoires in cytomegalovirus infection. TCRdb redid the calling of the reads with MiXCR, one entry per CDR3 protein. The repertoire holds around 530,000 distinct CDR3 sequences, approximately 15% seen once, with roughly a quarter in the top ten. The material sequenced was CD8+ T cells from PBMCs. Source of these receptors: a human donor in good health (CMV status not recorded). Some clones in this sample may be carry-over from other donors' samples.

This clonotype was found many times. The chain employs TRBV28 and TRBJ2-5; D is tentatively TRBD1 or TRBD2 (5 bases each). V was shortened by 4 bases and J by 0 bases, with 12 bases between the two germline ends. This CDR3 region has 15 residues. The germline V gene encodes CDR1 MDHEN and CDR2 SYDVKM. This CDR3 is CASSSPRGNQETQYF. Here the CDR3 DNA reads TGTGCCAGCAGTTCTCCACGGGGCAACCAAGAGACCCAGTACTTC.

The chain has TRBV29-1 and TRBJ1-1, with a tentative D call TRBD1 (5 bases). Germline CDR1 reads SQVTM; CDR2 reads ANQGSEA. This CDR3 contains 12 residues. Trimming pared 7 bases from V and 9 bases from J, leaving 18 bases between. DNA for the CDR3: TGCAGCGGTACCAGGGAACAAGAGAAAGCTTTCTTT. It yields the protein CSGTREQEKAFF.